A selection of T cell receptor beta chains follows, all from one sample in a study of cytotoxic CD8 clonotypes in ibrutinib-treated CLL. Assay used: immunoSEQ multiplex PCR; TCRdb lists only in-frame clones, some missing. The sample comprises fewer than 50,000 clones, nearly 70% of which are singletons, and around an eighth rests with the top ten. This specimen consisted of PBMCs, obtained after 12 months of ibrutinib treatment. These receptors were obtained from a human donor with chronic lymphocytic leukemia. Both conserved end residues are part of each CDR3. The order of the fields is V gene, D gene, clone size, J gene, CDR3 DNA, CDR3 protein. A D gene is named only where the DNA matches it firmly. Size is omitted from some rows. Given values are once, few, many or a class for expanded clones.

>TRBV6-6|TRBD2|.|TRBJ2-7
TGTGCCAGCACTCGACTAGCGGGATCCCCCGAGCAGTACTTC
CASTRLAGSPEQYF
>TRBV20-1|.|once|TRBJ2-5
TGCAGTGCTAGAGCGGGGTATTCCCAGTACTTC
CSARAGYSQYF
>TRBV7-2|.|few|TRBJ1-2
TGTGCCAGCAGCCCCTGGTGGGGTACGGGTGGCTACACCTTC
CASSPWWGTGGYTF
>TRBV19|.|.|TRBJ2-5
TGTGCCACCAAAAAAGGGGGAGATGACCAGTACTTC
CATKKGGDDQYF
>TRBV30|.|.|TRBJ1-3
TGTGCCTGGAGTAGGGACTACTCTGGAAACACCATATATTTT
CAWSRDYSGNTIYF
>TRBV6-1|TRBD1|.|TRBJ1-2
TGTGCCAGCAGTGATAGGCGGGGACAGGGAAACTATGGCTATACCTTC
CASSDRRGQGNYGYTF
>TRBV7-3|TRBD2|.|TRBJ2-5
TGTGCCAGCAGCCCCCGCGGGGCGGGAGGGAGAGGGGGAGAGACCCAGTACTTC
CASSPRGAGGRGGETQYF
>TRBV28|.|few|TRBJ2-1
TGTGCCAGCAGCCCCAGTGTTACCCTTGGGGACGTCGACGATGAGCAGTTCTTC
CASSPSVTLGDVDDEQFF
>TRBV5-7|.|once|TRBJ2-6
TGTGCCAGCGGGCGCTTTTGCGTACAAAGTCGGGCCAACGTCCTGACTTTC
CASGRFCVQSRANVLTF
>TRBV6-1|TRBD1|.|TRBJ1-3
TGTGCCAGCAGTGAGGGGACAGGGTATGGAAACACCATATATTTT
CASSEGTGYGNTIYF
>TRBV5-1|.|.|TRBJ1-5
TGCGCCAGCAGCTGGAGAGGGGGGGAAGACCAGCCCCAGCATTTT
CASSWRGGEDQPQHF
>TRBV5-1|TRBD2|.|TRBJ2-3
TGCGCCAGCAGTTTGGTACTAGCGGGGACAGATACGCAGTATTTT
CASSLVLAGTDTQYF
>TRBV7-9|TRBD2|.|TRBJ2-2
TGTGCCAGCAGCTTGGAATTACTAGCGTTGAACACCGGGGAGCTGTTTTTT
CASSLELLALNTGELFF
>TRBV7-6|TRBD1|few|TRBJ1-4
TGTGCCAGCAGCCGGGGACAGGGAGGTGAAAAACTGTTTTTT
CASSRGQGGEKLFF
>TRBV5-1|TRBD1|.|TRBJ2-7
TGCGCCAGCAGCTTGGAAGGGACAGGGGTTAGCGAGCAGTACTTC
CASSLEGTGVSEQYF
>TRBV5-4|.|.|TRBJ1-1
TGTGCCAGCAGCCCAGGACCCCTCCCAGCTTTCTTT
CASSPGPLPAFF
>TRBV7-3|.|.|TRBJ2-2
TGTGCCAGCAGCTTCGCGCACCGGGCCGGGGAGCTGTTTTTT
CASSFAHRAGELFF
>TRBV19|.|.|TRBJ2-2
TGTGCCAGTAGTTATGCACTCGCGAACACCGGGGAGCTGTTTTTT
CASSYALANTGELFF
>TRBV28|TRBD1|few|TRBJ2-3
TGTGCCAGCAGTCCAGGACAGGTCGAAATGGATACGCAGTATTTT
CASSPGQVEMDTQYF
>TRBV29-1|TRBD1|once|TRBJ1-1
TGCAGCGTTGTACAGGGGGCGAACACTGAAGCTTTCTTT
CSVVQGANTEAFF